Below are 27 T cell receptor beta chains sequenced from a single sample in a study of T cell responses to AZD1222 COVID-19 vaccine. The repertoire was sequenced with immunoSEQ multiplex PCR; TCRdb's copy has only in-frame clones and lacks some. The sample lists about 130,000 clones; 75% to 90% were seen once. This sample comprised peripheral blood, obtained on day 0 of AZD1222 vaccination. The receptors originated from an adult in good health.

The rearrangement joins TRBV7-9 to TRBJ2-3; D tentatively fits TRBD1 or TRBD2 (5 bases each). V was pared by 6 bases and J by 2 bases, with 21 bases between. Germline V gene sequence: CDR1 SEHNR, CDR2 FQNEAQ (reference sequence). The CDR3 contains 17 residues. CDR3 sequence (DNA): TGTGCCAGCAGTCCAACTCCCCGAGGGGCGGACACAGATACGCAGTATTTT. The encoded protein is CASSPTPRGADTDTQYF.

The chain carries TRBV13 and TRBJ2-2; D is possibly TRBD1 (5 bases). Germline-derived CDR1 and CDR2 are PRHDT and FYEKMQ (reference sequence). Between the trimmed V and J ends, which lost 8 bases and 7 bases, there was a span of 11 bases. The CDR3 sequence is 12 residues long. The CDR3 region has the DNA TGTGCCAGCCAGGGTTCGTACGGGGAGCTGTTTTTT. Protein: CASQGSYGELFF.

The chain's CDR3 is CASSQDRRTNQPQHF. The CDR3 nucleotides are TGTGCCAGCAGCCAAGATCGGAGGACAAATCAGCCCCAGCATTTT. V usage is TRBV14 and J usage is TRBJ1-5; TRBD1 might be the D (5 bases). Trimming took off 0 bases at V and 4 bases at J, with 10 bases between the two ends. Germline values: CDR1 SGHDN, CDR2 FVKESK. The CDR3 spans 15 residues.

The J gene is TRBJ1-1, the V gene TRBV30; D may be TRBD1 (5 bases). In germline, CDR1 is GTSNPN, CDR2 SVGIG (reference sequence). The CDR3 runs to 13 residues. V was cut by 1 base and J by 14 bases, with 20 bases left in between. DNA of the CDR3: TGTGCCTGGAGTGACACCCCGGGACTTAAACGCTTCTTT. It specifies CAWSDTPGLKRFF.

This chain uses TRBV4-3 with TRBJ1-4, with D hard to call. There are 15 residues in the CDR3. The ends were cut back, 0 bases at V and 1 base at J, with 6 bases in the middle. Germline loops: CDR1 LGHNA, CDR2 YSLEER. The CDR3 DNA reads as TGCGCCAGCAGCCAAGAAGTTTTAACTAATGAAAAACTGTTTTTT. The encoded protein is CASSQEVLTNEKLFF.

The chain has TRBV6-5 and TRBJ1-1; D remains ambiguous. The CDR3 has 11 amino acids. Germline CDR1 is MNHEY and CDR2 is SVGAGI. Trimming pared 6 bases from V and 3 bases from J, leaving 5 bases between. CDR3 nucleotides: TGTGCCAGCAGGCAGGACACTGAAGCTTTCTTT. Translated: CASRQDTEAFF.

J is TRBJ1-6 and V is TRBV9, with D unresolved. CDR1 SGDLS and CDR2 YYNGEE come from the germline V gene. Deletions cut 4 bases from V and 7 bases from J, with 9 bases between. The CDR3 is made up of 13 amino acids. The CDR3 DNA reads TGTGCCAGCAGCTTGTCGTTGAATTCACCCCTCCACTTT. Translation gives CASSLSLNSPLHF. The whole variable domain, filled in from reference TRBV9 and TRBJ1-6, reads DSGVTQTPKHLITATGQRVTLRCSPRSGDLSVYWYQQSLDQGLQFLIQYYNGEERAKGNILERFSAQQFPDLHSELNLSSLELGDSALYFCASSLSLNSPLHFGNGTRLTVT.

This CDR3 reads CASSPGQPSNEKLFF. In nucleotides, the CDR3 is TGTGCCAGCTCACCGGGACAGCCCTCAAATGAAAAACTGTTTTTT. The chain uses TRBV18 and TRBJ1-4, with 7 bases fitting TRBD1. This CDR3 contains 15 residues. V shed 3 bases and J 5 bases; nucleotides not matched to a gene: 6. Germline V lookup: CDR1 KGHSH, CDR2 LQKENI.

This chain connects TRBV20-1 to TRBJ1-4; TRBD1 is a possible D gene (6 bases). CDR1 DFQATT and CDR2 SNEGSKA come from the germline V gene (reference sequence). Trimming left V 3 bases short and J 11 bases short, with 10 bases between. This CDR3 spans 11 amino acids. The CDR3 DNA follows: TGCAGTGCTAGGGCAGGGGAGAAACTGTTTTTT. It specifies CSARAGEKLFF.

The CDR3 DNA reads TGTGCCAGCAGTTTGGGGGCAGATACGCAGTATTTT. This encodes CASSLGADTQYF. The rearrangement uses TRBV12-3 or TRBV12-4 and TRBJ2-3; D could derive from TRBD1 or TRBD2 (5 bases each). V gave up 3 bases and J gave up 4 bases, with 5 bases separating them. The CDR3 is 12 residues long.

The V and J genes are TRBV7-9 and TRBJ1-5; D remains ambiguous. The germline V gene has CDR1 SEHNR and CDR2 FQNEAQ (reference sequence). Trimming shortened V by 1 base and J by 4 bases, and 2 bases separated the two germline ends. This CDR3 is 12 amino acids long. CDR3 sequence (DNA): TGTGCCAGCAGCTTAGGGAATCAGCCCCAGCATTTT. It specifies CASSLGNQPQHF.

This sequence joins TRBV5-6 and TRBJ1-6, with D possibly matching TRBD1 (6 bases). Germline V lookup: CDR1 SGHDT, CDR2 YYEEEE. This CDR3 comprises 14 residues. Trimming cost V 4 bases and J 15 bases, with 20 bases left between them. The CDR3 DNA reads TGTGCCAGCAGCCTCAGACAGGAGCTGGTCTTCCTCCACTTT. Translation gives CASSLRQELVFLHF.

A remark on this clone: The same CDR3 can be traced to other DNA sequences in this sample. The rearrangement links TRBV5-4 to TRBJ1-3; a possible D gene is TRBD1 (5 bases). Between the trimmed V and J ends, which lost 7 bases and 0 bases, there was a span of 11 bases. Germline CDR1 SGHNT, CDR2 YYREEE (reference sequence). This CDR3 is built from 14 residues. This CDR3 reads CASLDSSSGNTIYF. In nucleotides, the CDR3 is TGTGCCAGCCTCGACAGTTCCTCTGGAAACACCATATATTTT.

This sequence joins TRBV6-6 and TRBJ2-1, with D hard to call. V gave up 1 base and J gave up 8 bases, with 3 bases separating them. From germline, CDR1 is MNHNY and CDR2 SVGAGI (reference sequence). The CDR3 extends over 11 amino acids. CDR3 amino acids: CASSYLDEQFF. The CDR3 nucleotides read TGTGCCAGCAGTTACTTGGATGAGCAGTTCTTC.

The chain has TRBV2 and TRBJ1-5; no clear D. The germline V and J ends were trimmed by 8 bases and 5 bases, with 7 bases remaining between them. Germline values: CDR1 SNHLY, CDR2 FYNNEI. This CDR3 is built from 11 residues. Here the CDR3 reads CASGPYQPQHF. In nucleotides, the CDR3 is TGTGCCAGCGGTCCCTATCAGCCCCAGCATTTT.

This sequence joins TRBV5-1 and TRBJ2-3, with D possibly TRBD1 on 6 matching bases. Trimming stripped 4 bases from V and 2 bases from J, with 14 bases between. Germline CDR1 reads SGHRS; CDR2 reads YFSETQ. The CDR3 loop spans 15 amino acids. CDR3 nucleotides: TGCGCCAGCAGCCGAAAAGGGGACATCACAGATACGCAGTATTTT. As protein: CASSRKGDITDTQYF.

DNA for the CDR3: TGTGCCAGCAGCAGACCGACAGGGGCCGGGGCCAACGTCCTGACTTTC. This translates into CASSRPTGAGANVLTF. This chain connects TRBV7-9 to TRBJ2-6, with 8 bases fitting TRBD1. The CDR3 spans 16 residues. The germline gives CDR1 SEHNR, CDR2 FQNEAQ (reference sequence). V dropped 5 bases and J dropped 4; count of bases not matched to a gene: 7.

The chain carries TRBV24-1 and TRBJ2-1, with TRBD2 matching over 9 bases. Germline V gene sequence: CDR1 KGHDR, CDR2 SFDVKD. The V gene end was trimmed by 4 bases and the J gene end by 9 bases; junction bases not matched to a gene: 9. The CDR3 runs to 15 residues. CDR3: CATSETGTSIVEQFF. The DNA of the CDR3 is TGTGCCACCAGTGAGACCGGGACTAGCATTGTTGAGCAGTTCTTC.

CDR3 coding DNA: TGTGCCAGCAGTGAGATACAGGAAGATGGCTACACCTTC. Translation: CASSEIQEDGYTF. This chain uses TRBV12-3 or TRBV12-4 with TRBJ1-2; possible D gene TRBD1, 5 bases. Trimming left V 5 bases short and J 6 bases short, with 13 bases between. The length of the CDR3 is 13 residues.

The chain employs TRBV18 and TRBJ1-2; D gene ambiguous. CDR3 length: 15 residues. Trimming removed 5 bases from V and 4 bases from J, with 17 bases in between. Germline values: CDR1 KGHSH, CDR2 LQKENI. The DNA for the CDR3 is TGTGCCAGCTCAACCGGAGGGATGCAGAGCTATGGCTACACCTTC. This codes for CASSTGGMQSYGYTF. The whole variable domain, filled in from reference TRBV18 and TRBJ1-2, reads NAGVMQNPRHLVRRRGQEARLRCSPMKGHSHVYWYRQLPEEGLKFMVYLQKENIIDESGMPKERFSAEFPKEGPSILRIQQVVRGDSAAYFCASSTGGMQSYGYTFGSGTRLTVV.

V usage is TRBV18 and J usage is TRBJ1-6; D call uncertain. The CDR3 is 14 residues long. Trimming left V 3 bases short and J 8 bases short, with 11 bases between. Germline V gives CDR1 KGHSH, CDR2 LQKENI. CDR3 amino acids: CASSPLPEDSPLHF. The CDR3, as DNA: TGTGCCAGCTCACCGCTTCCCGAAGATTCACCCCTCCACTTT.

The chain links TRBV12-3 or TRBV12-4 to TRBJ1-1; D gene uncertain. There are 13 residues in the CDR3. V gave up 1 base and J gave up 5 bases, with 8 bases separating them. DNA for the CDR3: TGTGCCAGCAGTTTAGAGGGTGGGACTGAAGCTTTCTTT. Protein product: CASSLEGGTEAFF.

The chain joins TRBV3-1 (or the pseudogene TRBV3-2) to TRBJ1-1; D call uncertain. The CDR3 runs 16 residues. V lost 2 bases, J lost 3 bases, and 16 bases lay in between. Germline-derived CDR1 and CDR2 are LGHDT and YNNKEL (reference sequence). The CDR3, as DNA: TGTGCCAGCAGCCAAAACCCTTTCTTGGGGTACACTGAAGCTTTCTTT. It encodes CASSQNPFLGYTEAFF.

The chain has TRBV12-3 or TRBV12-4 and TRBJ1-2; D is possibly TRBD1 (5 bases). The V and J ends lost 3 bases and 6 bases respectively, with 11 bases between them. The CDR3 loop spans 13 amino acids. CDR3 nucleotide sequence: TGTGCCAGCAGTTTCCGCCAGGGCCATGGCTACACCTTC. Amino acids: CASSFRQGHGYTF.

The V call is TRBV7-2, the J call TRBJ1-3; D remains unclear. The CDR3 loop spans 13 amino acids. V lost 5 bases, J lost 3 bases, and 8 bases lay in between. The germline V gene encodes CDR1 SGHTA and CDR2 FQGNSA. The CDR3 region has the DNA TGTGCCAGCAGCCTCCAGCGTGGAAACACCATATATTTT. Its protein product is CASSLQRGNTIYF.

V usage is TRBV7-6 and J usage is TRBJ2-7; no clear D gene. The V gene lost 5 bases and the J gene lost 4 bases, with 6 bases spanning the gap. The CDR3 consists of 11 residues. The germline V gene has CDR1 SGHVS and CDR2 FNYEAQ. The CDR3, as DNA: TGTGCCAGCAGCCTCTTTTACGAGCAGTACTTC. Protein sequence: CASSLFYEQYF.

CDR3 amino acids: CASSSGRTGVNTEAFF. CDR3 bases: TGTGCCAGTAGTAGCGGGCGTACAGGGGTGAACACTGAAGCTTTCTTT. The chain joins TRBV19 to TRBJ1-1; the match to TRBD1 covers 7 bases. The CDR3 is made up of 16 amino acids. Germline CDR1 LNHDA, CDR2 SQIVND (reference sequence). The V gene end was trimmed by 4 bases and the J gene end by 0 bases; junction bases not matched to a gene: 8.